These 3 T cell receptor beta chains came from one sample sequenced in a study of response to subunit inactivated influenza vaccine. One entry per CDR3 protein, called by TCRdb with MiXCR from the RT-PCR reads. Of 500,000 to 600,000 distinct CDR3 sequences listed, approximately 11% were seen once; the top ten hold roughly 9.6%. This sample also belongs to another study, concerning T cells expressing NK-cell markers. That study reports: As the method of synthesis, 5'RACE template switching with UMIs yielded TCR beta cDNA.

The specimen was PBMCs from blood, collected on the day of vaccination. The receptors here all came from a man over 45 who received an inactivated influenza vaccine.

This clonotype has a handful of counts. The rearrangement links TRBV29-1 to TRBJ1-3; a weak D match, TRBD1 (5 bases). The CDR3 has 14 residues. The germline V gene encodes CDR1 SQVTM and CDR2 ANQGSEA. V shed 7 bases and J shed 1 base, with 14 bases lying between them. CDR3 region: CSAGPGGSGNTIYF. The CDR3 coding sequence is TGCAGCGCGGGGCCGGGGGGGTCTGGAAACACCATATATTTT.

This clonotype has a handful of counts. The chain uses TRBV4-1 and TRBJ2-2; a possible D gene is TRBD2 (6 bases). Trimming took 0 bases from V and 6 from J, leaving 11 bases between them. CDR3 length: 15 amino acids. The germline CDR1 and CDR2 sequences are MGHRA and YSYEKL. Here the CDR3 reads CASSQDVGGAGELFF. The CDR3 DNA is TGCGCCAGCAGCCAAGACGTCGGGGGAGCCGGGGAGCTGTTTTTT.

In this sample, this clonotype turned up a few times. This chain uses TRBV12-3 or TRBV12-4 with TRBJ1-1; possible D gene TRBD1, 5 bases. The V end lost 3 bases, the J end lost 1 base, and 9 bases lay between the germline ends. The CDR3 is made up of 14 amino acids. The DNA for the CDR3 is TGTGCCAGCAGTTTGCGGGGGTCGAACACTGAAGCTTTCTTT. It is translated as CASSLRGSNTEAFF.